This TCR beta chain was profiled in a study of identifying expanded T cells in peripheral blood. The CDR3 sequence is 20 residues long. The ends were cut back, 2 bases at V and 0 bases at J, with 24 bases in the middle. Per the germline V gene, CDR1 is SGHRS and CDR2 is YFSETQ. Healthy donors had no documented immune events, such as infections, while sampled. Sequencing was performed with immunoSEQ multiplex PCR; in TCRdb, only in-frame clones are kept and a portion is missing. The data contain about 81,000 clones, about four fifths of them singletons. Overall study findings and caveats: About 1.2 clones differed between technical replicates, versus about 16 and 19 over time. Clone count variance between roughly 2-week samples rose with total template count.

This clone was observed a single time. Its antigen remains unidentified. Material for sequencing was blood. The origin of this receptor is a person aged 18 to 75 in good health. The chain employs TRBV5-1 and TRBJ2-1, with D perhaps matching TRBD2 (6 bases). The CDR3 coding sequence is TGCGCCAGCAGCTTTCGTTCCCCAGTTGCGGGAACTAGCTCCTACAATGAGCAGTTCTTC. This translates into CASSFRSPVAGTSSYNEQFF.